This T cell receptor (beta chain) was sequenced for a study of blood T cell repertoires in COVID-19. Study-level information: Sources were T cells, B-cell-depleted T cells, or PBMCs; the material itself was cDNA or gDNA.

The CDR3 has 11 amino acids. CDR1 is DFQATT and CDR2 is SNEGSKA in the germline V gene (reference sequence). V lost 6 bases, J lost 7 bases, and 4 bases stayed unmatched. Original processing methods: Cell counts per sample came from amplifying reference gene primers. Clones were sequenced by immunoSEQ multiplex PCR, and TCRdb holds only the in-frame ones, with some missing. The DNA gave D and trimming, while V, J and clone size come from that table. The table includes hundreds of thousands of clones, roughly 90% detected once. Participants' reported clinical history set cohort assignment. Resolution of symptoms, clearance, or two negative PCRs was present in recovered Cohort 3 donors.

The TCR originated in a woman in her twenties or thirties who had recovered from COVID-19. Sequencing was performed on PBMCs or T cells enriched from blood (not recorded which). J is TRBJ1-2 and V is TRBV20-1, with 8 bases lining up with TRBD1. The CDR3 coding sequence is TGCAGTGCGCCAGGGGGCGGTGGCTACACCTTC. It is translated as CSAPGGGGYTF.